The 5 T cell receptor beta chains below were found in one sample sequenced in a study of T cells after posttransplantation cyclophosphamide listed by TCRdb under 2016. Naive T cells were defined as viable CD3+CD4+ or CD3+CD8+ cells that were CCR7+CD45RA+CD45RO-CD95-CD27+CD28+. Libraries were constructed by the immunoSEQ multiplex PCR assay. TCRdb's version of the immuneACCESS table is confined to in-frame rearrangements and falls short of the full clone set. An unresolved V gene accounts for under half of the shortfall where checked; the remainder is of unknown origin. In this sample the table shows about 32,000 clones, roughly nine tenths of which occur a single time. The ten largest make up about 0.1% of the sample. The specimen was naive CD4+ T cells sorted from blood. These TCRs come from a man aged 25 to 40 in good health and a related stem cell transplant donor.

The DNA for the CDR3 is TGTGCCAGCAGGAAGGACAGGCAGAGCTCCTACGAGCAGTACTTC. Translated, it gives CASRKDRQSSYEQYF. The rearrangement joins TRBV5-4 to TRBJ2-7, with 7 bases identical to TRBD1. With 5 bases clipped from V and 0 bases from J, the junction kept 8 bases outside the gene matches. Germline-derived CDR1 and CDR2 are SGHNT and YYREEE (reference sequence). CDR3 length equals 15 residues.

The chain couples TRBV6-8 to TRBJ2-5, with D tentatively TRBD1 (6 bases). Germline values: CDR1 MNHGY, CDR2 SAAAGT. The CDR3 totals 16 residues. Trimming removed 2 bases from V and 2 bases from J, with 15 bases in between. CDR3 sequence reads: CASSYDKWGPQETQYF. The CDR3 DNA follows: TGTGCCAGCAGTTACGACAAGTGGGGGCCACAAGAGACCCAGTACTTC.

V gene TRBV5-1 combines with J gene TRBJ1-5; 10 positions match TRBD1. The CDR3 extends over 15 amino acids. The V gene's germline CDR1 is SGHRS and CDR2 YFSETQ. V was clipped by 3 bases and J by 0 bases; unmatched bases: 0. CDR3 in DNA: TGCGCCAGCAGCTGGACAGGGGGTAGCAATCAGCCCCAGCATTTT. Encoded protein: CASSWTGGSNQPQHF. Together with reference TRBV5-1 and TRBJ1-5, the CDR3 gives the full variable domain: KAGVTQTPRYLIKTRGQQVTLSCSPISGHRSVSWYQQTPGQGLQFLFEYFSETQRNKGNFPGRFSGRQFSNSRSEMNVSTLELGDSALYLCASSWTGGSNQPQHFGDGTRLSIL.

The count of this clone is one. The chain links TRBV10-1 to TRBJ1-5; D is ambiguous. The length of the CDR3 is 13 residues. Per germline, CDR1 WNHNN and CDR2 SYGVQD (reference sequence). V lost 3 bases and J 3 bases, leaving 6 bases between the germline ends. CDR3 amino acids: CASSDGVNQPQHF. As DNA, the CDR3 is TGCGCCAGCAGTGACGGGGTCAATCAGCCCCAGCATTTT.

In this sample, this clone turned up once. The rearrangement uses TRBV11-2 and TRBJ2-6, with no clear D. CDR1 is SGHAT, CDR2 FQNNGV, per germline. V was cut by 0 bases and J by 2 bases, with 5 bases left in between. The CDR3 runs 15 residues. In DNA, the CDR3 is TGTGCCAGCAGCTTAGACGACACTGGGGCCAACGTCCTGACTTTC. Protein sequence: CASSLDDTGANVLTF.